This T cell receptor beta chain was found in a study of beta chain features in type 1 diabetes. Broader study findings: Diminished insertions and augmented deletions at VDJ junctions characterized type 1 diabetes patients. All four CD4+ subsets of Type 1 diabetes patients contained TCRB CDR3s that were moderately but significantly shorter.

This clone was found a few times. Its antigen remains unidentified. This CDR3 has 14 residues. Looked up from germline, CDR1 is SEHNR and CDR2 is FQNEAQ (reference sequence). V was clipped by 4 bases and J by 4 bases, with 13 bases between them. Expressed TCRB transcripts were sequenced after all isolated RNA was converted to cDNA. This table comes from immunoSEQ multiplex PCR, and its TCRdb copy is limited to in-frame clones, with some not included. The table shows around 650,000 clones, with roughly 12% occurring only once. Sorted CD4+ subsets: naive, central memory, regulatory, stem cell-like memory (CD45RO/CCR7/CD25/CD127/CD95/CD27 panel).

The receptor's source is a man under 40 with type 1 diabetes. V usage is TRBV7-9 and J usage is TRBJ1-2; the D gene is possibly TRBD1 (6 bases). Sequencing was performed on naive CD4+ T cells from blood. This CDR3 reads CASSYDRPLYGYTF. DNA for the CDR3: TGTGCCAGCAGCTACGACAGGCCCCTCTATGGCTACACCTTC.